The sequence of this T cell receptor beta chain was determined in a study of T cells in Graves' hyperthyroidism and ophthalmopathy. Trimming shortened V by 4 bases and J by 7 bases, and 14 bases separated the two germline ends. The CDR3 runs to 15 residues. Germline-derived CDR1 and CDR2 are SGHVS and FNYEAQ. This clonotype came up many times. What was amplified from RNA transcripts were TCR beta CDR3 regions. An initial round of RT-PCR targeting the TCR CDR3 relied on the HTBI primer set. TCRdb independently ran MiXCR on the multiplex PCR reads; one entry per CDR3 protein. The sample includes fewer than 500,000 distinct CDR3 sequences, approximately 14% seen only once; the top ten take about 20%. Source material for PBMCs was 10 ml fresh peripheral blood.

The source material was blood. The receptor comes from a woman between 25 and 40 years old with Graves' ophthalmopathy. The chain combines TRBV7-6 with TRBJ1-6, with D unclear. The CDR3 DNA follows: TGTGCCAGCAGCTACAGAGACACGGGAAATTCACCCCTCCACTTT. Translated, it gives CASSYRDTGNSPLHF.